The sequence of this T cell receptor (beta chain) was determined in a study of T cell responses to AZD1222 COVID-19 vaccine. Study summary: Whether given at about 4 or about 12 weeks, second doses were pooled. Regarding the study as a whole: A mostly white British donor set with more females was recruited, and clonal diversity was possibly underestimated. At 160-218 and 743-854, vaccine-associated CD4 TCRs were dominant, and they spanned spike. Two AZD1222 doses significantly raised spike-specific TCR breadth and depth over controls.

The table came from immunoSEQ multiplex PCR; TCRdb's copy has only in-frame clones and leaves some out. The sample yields about 130,000 clones, about 90% seen once. Concerning this clone itself: Antigen unknown.

J gave up 6 bases and V 3 bases, and 9 bases lay outside the gene matches. CDR3 length equals 15 residues. CDR1 and CDR2 from the germline V gene are LGHNA and YSLEER. The receptor's source is an adult in good health. The source material was peripheral blood, sampled on day 0 of AZD1222 vaccination. The chain combines TRBV4-3 with TRBJ2-7, with 9 bases fitting TRBD2. The CDR3, as DNA: TGCGCCAGCAGCCAGGGCCTAGCGGGAACGTCCGAGCAGTACTTC. Translating gives CASSQGLAGTSEQYF.